This T cell receptor beta chain was captured in a study of blood T cell repertoires in COVID-19. Across the study: Whether acute or convalescent, the COVID-19 samples came from the United States, Italy and Spain. The analysed material was cDNA or gDNA that came from T cells, B-cell-depleted T cells, or PBMCs.

Per the study methods: Reference gene primer amplification gave estimated nucleated cell counts. This table comes from immunoSEQ multiplex PCR, and its TCRdb copy is limited to in-frame clones, with some not included. V, J and clone size are taken as reported in that table, and D and trimming were inferred from the DNA itself. The repertoire includes a few hundred thousand clones, 70% to 90% of them detected once, and 1.6% sits in the top ten. The germline gives CDR1 KGHSH, CDR2 LQKENI. Between the trimmed V and J ends, which lost 2 bases and 2 bases, there was a span of 10 bases. This CDR3 region has 15 residues. Resolution of symptoms, clearance, or two negative PCRs was present in recovered Cohort 3 donors.

This chain connects TRBV18 to TRBJ2-1; perhaps TRBD1 as D (5 bases). Input material: PBMCs or T cells enriched from blood (not recorded which). This clonotype originated in a woman in her forties or fifties who had recovered from COVID-19. The CDR3 loop reads CASSPKLGAYNEQFF. The CDR3 region has the DNA TGTGCCAGCTCACCAAAGCTAGGGGCCTACAATGAGCAGTTCTTC.